This TCR beta chain is drawn from a study of blood T cell repertoires in COVID-19 (dated by TCRdb to the early 2020s). Regarding the study in general: Samples from collaborators originated in the United States, Italy and Spain and spanned both the acute and convalescent phases of COVID-19. The material from the prospective study consisted of cDNA or gDNA derived from T cells, B-cell-depleted T cells, or PBMCs. Deeply sampled blood TCRbeta repertoires from subjects exposed to, actively infected with, or recovered from COVID-19 were included in the dataset. The repertoires were released in a freely available public database meant as a resource for research on the immune response to SARS-CoV-2. Samples were obtained from the ongoing ImmuneRACE study (first 160 participants) and from about 1,300 subjects provided by 6 global collaborators. Nearly every sample came with metadata listing a de-identified subject ID, COVID-19 status, age in years and sex. Where HLA class I and class II types were available, the types were taken from metadata supplied by the sample provider, not from assay-based typing.

The CDR3 covers 21 residues, taking in both the cysteine and the phenylalanine. This entry keeps only the CDR3 DNA: 63 bases, framed from base 1. On the study overall, not on this receptor specifically: The quantity of clinical and demographic metadata differed by source and by participant and was supplied without curation.

TCRbeta CDR3 regions were amplified from genomic DNA by means of the immunoSEQ Assay, a bias-controlled multiplex PCR. The paper's processing steps were these. The number of nucleated cells in each sample was estimated from the amplification of reference gene primers within the assay. To quantify the absolute abundance of each unique TCRbeta CDR3 rearrangement, sequence reads were collapsed and filtered. Productive Simpson clonality was computed per sample as the square root of Simpson's diversity index over productive rearrangements. TCRdb's version of the immuneACCESS table is confined to in-frame rearrangements and falls short of the full clone set. An unresolved V gene accounts for under half of the shortfall where checked; the remainder is of unknown origin. The V and J calls and clone size come from that table; D and trimming were worked out from the DNA. The sample yields 70,000 to 85,000 clones; approximately 78% were counted once. The top ten constitute 15% to 18% of the sample.

The table lists this clone with a few counts. What antigen it recognizes has not been identified. It has no much larger one-base neighbor in the sample; base qualities were not kept. Whole blood was collected in K2EDTA tubes by collaborating institutions according to the institutions' own protocols. For TCRbeta analysis, collaborator samples were shipped as frozen whole blood, as isolated PBMCs, or as DNA extracted from either sample type. The sequence was obtained from a woman older than 75 with acute or convalescent COVID-19. The rearrangement combines TRBV21-1 with TRBJ1-6. TRBV21-1 constitutes a pseudogene. The sample was peripheral blood. The nucleotides are TGTGCCAGCAGCAAAGCGCTCCGGAGCCGACCGAACCTCCCGGGGAATTCACCCCTCCACTTT. It is translated as CASSKALRSRPNLPGNSPLHF.